One and the same sample provided the 24 T cell receptor beta chains below, sequenced in a study of identifying expanded T cells in peripheral blood. TCRdb's copy holds only in-frame clones and misses some; the assay was immunoSEQ multiplex PCR. This sample yields approximately 120,000 clones, of which less than 90% are seen a single time; about 8.6% belongs to the top ten. Sequencing input: blood. The receptors originated from a person between 18 and 75 years old in good health.

V usage is TRBV5-1 and J usage is TRBJ2-7, with D perhaps TRBD2 (6 bases). The germline V gene has CDR1 SGHRS and CDR2 YFSETQ. Trimming took off 2 bases at V and 5 bases at J, with 14 bases between the two ends. This CDR3 is built from 14 residues. The CDR3 loop is CASSLGGVVDEQYF. CDR3 coding DNA: TGCGCCAGCAGCTTAGGAGGGGTGGTCGACGAGCAGTACTTC.

J is TRBJ2-5 and V is TRBV2, with a weak D call TRBD1 (7 bases). Trimming stripped 2 bases from V and 5 bases from J, with 12 bases between. The CDR3 has 14 residues. Per the germline V gene, CDR1 is SNHLY and CDR2 is FYNNEI. This CDR3 reads CASSEMAGGETQYF. In DNA form, the CDR3 reads TGTGCCAGCAGTGAAATGGCAGGGGGGGAGACCCAGTACTTC.

About this clone: This same CDR3 is encoded by further DNA sequences in the sample. J is TRBJ2-1 and V is TRBV5-1; no clear D. CDR3 length: 13 residues. V lost 0 bases to trimming and J lost 0 bases, with 1 base between them. The germline gives CDR1 SGHRS, CDR2 YFSETQ. CDR3 residues: CASSLGSYNEQFF. The CDR3 DNA is TGCGCCAGCAGCTTGGGCTCCTACAATGAGCAGTTCTTC.

In regard to this clone: The sample holds other DNA sequences that translate to the same CDR3. This rearrangement joins TRBV28 to TRBJ2-7; D could derive from TRBD1 or TRBD2 (6 bases each). The CDR3 spans 15 residues. Germline lookup yields CDR1 MDHEN and CDR2 SYDVKM. Trimming left V 3 bases short and J 0 bases short, with 12 bases between. CDR3 in DNA: TGTGCCAGCAGTTTGGGGGCGGGGCCCTCCTACGAGCAGTACTTC. This encodes CASSLGAGPSYEQYF.

The genes are TRBV25-1 and TRBJ2-3, with no clear D. The CDR3 contains 17 residues. Germline V CDR1 and CDR2: MGHDK, SYGVNS. Trimming pared 4 bases from V and 4 bases from J, leaving 21 bases between. The CDR3 protein is CASSVVEGSSRPDTQYF. In DNA, the CDR3 is TGTGCCAGCAGTGTGGTTGAAGGGTCGTCTAGGCCAGATACGCAGTATTTT.

V and J are TRBV4-1 and TRBJ2-2, with D possibly being TRBD2 (5 bases). CDR1 is MGHRA, CDR2 YSYEKL, per germline. V shed 5 bases and J shed 6 bases, with 13 bases lying between them. The CDR3 extends over 14 amino acids. The CDR3 loop reads CASSARAPAGELFF. The CDR3 nucleotides are TGCGCCAGCAGCGCGAGGGCCCCCGCCGGGGAGCTGTTTTTT.

On this clone: This specimen includes other DNA sequences encoding the same CDR3. The chain has TRBV4-3 and TRBJ1-1; the D is unclear. The CDR3 is 14 amino acids. V shed 0 bases and J shed 0 bases, with 5 bases lying between them. Germline values: CDR1 LGHNA, CDR2 YSLEER. CDR3 sequence (DNA): TGCGCCAGCAGCCAAGATCTATTGAACACTGAAGCTTTCTTT. Encoded protein: CASSQDLLNTEAFF.

The chain combines TRBV5-4 with TRBJ2-7; 7 bases are shared with TRBD1. The CDR3 is made up of 14 amino acids. CDR1 is SGHNT, CDR2 YYREEE, per germline (reference sequence). The J segment lost 6 bases and the V segment lost 0 bases, leaving 6 bases of the junction unmatched. The CDR3 is CASSLAGRGSEQYF. Here the CDR3 DNA reads TGTGCCAGCAGCTTGGCTGGCAGGGGGTCCGAGCAGTACTTC.

This rearrangement joins TRBV30 to TRBJ1-5; unclear D gene. This CDR3 has 13 residues. Trimming pared 4 bases from V and 0 bases from J, leaving 7 bases between. Germline V CDR1 and CDR2: GTSNPN, SVGIG (reference sequence). The CDR3 nucleotides read TGTGCCTGGACTGGGGATAGCAATCAGCCCCAGCATTTT. It encodes CAWTGDSNQPQHF.

V is TRBV11-2 and J is TRBJ1-6, with TRBD1 matching over 9 bases. Germline V gene sequence: CDR1 SGHAT, CDR2 FQNNGV. The CDR3 spans 14 residues. The junction had 6 bases not matched to a gene; V was cut back by 6 bases and J by 9 bases. CDR3 sequence reads: CASREQGASSPLHF. CDR3 nucleotides: TGTGCCAGCAGGGAACAGGGGGCAAGTTCACCCCTCCACTTT.

The chain carries TRBV4-1 and TRBJ1-5, with 7 bases aligning to TRBD1. CDR1 and CDR2 from the germline V gene are MGHRA and YSYEKL. This CDR3 comprises 12 residues. V dropped 6 bases and J dropped 6; count of bases not matched to a gene: 2. Here the CDR3 reads CASSNRGQPQHF. The DNA of the CDR3 is TGCGCCAGCAGTAACAGGGGTCAGCCCCAGCATTTT.

This clone was counted a single time. The CDR3 DNA is TGCGCCAGCAGCCAAGGACAGGGGAGTGTAGATACGCAGTATTTT. Its translation: CASSQGQGSVDTQYF. The chain combines TRBV4-1 with TRBJ2-3; 8 bases align to TRBD1. V lost 1 base to trimming and J lost 5 bases; unmatched junction nucleotides: 5. Germline V lookup: CDR1 MGHRA, CDR2 YSYEKL. CDR3 length: 15 amino acids.

The J gene is TRBJ2-7, the V gene TRBV19; unclear D gene. This CDR3 comprises 15 residues. V lost 5 bases and J lost 1, with 15 bases in between. The V gene's germline CDR1 is LNHDA and CDR2 SQIVND (reference sequence). The CDR3: CASSGWSGRSYEQYF. Written as DNA, the CDR3 is TGTGCCAGTAGTGGGTGGAGTGGCAGGTCCTACGAGCAGTACTTC.

The chain couples TRBV2 to TRBJ1-4, with 10 bases matching TRBD1. The CDR3 contains 16 residues. V was clipped by 6 bases and J by 3 bases; unmatched bases: 7. Germline V gene data show CDR1 as SNHLY and CDR2 as FYNNEI. CDR3 nucleotides: TGTGCCAGCAGGGATGGGACAGGGGCAGCTAATGAAAAACTGTTTTTT. It is translated as CASRDGTGAANEKLFF.

The rearrangement joins TRBV13 to TRBJ2-1, with 9 bases identical to TRBD2. Germline CDR1 and CDR2: PRHDT and FYEKMQ (reference sequence). This CDR3 is built from 14 residues. After removal of 3 bases from V and 7 bases from J, the junction contained 4 bases not matched to a gene. The CDR3 sequence is CASSLWTSDNEQFF. CDR3 nucleotides: TGTGCCAGCAGCTTGTGGACTAGCGATAATGAGCAGTTCTTC.

The chain is built from TRBV7-2 and TRBJ2-3; 8 bases are a match to TRBD2. Germline trimming cut 5 bases from V and 2 bases from J; bases unmatched to any gene: 12. This CDR3 contains 17 residues. The germline gives CDR1 SGHTA, CDR2 FQGNSA. As DNA, the CDR3 is TGTGCCAGCAGCCGCCAGGGAGGCGGGGGGAACACAGATACGCAGTATTTT. Translated, it gives CASSRQGGGGNTDTQYF.

The chain combines TRBV15 with TRBJ2-2; D is unclear. CDR3 length: 15 amino acids. Trimming cost V 9 bases and J 4 bases, with 18 bases left between them. Germline V gives CDR1 LNHNV, CDR2 YYDKDF (reference sequence). CDR3 sequence: CATQGPKSFTGELFF. The CDR3 nucleotides are TGTGCCACTCAAGGGCCAAAGTCCTTCACCGGGGAGCTGTTTTTT.

This chain links TRBV4-2 with TRBJ2-2; 8 bases fit TRBD2. There are 15 residues in the CDR3. J lost 5 bases, V lost 3 bases, and 5 bases had no gene match. The V gene's germline CDR1 is LGHNA and CDR2 YNFKEQ. CDR3 nucleotide sequence: TGTGCCAGCAGCCACCTCGCGGGGGGTACCGGGGAGCTGTTTTTT. Encoded protein: CASSHLAGGTGELFF.

This clone was recorded a few times. The chain recombines TRBV19 with TRBJ1-2; 7 bases align to TRBD1. Trimming took 4 bases from V and 6 from J; bases not matched to a gene: 8. The CDR3 is made up of 14 amino acids. Germline V lookup: CDR1 LNHDA, CDR2 SQIVND (reference sequence). The CDR3 DNA reads TGTGCCAGTAGTAAGGGACAGCCCTTGGATGGCTACACCTTC. Translated: CASSKGQPLDGYTF.

This sequence joins TRBV9 and TRBJ2-2; 9 bases fit TRBD1. V was clipped by 7 bases and J by 0 bases; unmatched bases: 4. The CDR3 is 15 amino acids. Germline values: CDR1 SGDLS, CDR2 YYNGEE. CDR3 protein: CASGRDRANTGELFF. CDR3 DNA sequence: TGTGCCAGCGGCCGGGACAGGGCGAACACCGGGGAGCTGTTTTTT.

This clone has more than one count but fewer than ten. V gene TRBV10-3 combines with J gene TRBJ1-3, with D uncertain. CDR1 is ENHRY, CDR2 SYGVKD, per germline. The CDR3 runs to 13 residues. Trimming left V 6 bases short and J 0 bases short, with 6 bases between. CDR3 DNA: TGTGCCATCAGCACTGACTCTGGAAACACCATATATTTT. Translated: CAISTDSGNTIYF.

This chain links TRBV30 with TRBJ1-1, with TRBD1 matching over 8 bases. V was clipped by 5 bases and J by 2 bases; unmatched bases: 7. From germline, CDR1 is GTSNPN and CDR2 SVGIG (reference sequence). The CDR3 consists of 14 residues. The CDR3 sequence is CAWGQGGVNTEAFF. Here the CDR3 DNA reads TGTGCCTGGGGACAGGGAGGGGTAAACACTGAAGCTTTCTTT.

In its sample, this clone was seen once. The chain combines TRBV7-2 with TRBJ1-1, with D unresolved. The CDR3 runs to 13 residues. The V and J ends lost 2 bases and 3 bases respectively, with 7 bases between them. Germline CDR1 and CDR2: SGHTA and FQGNSA. DNA of the CDR3: TGTGCCAGCAGCTTAAACGGGGACACTGAAGCTTTCTTT. Its protein product is CASSLNGDTEAFF.

CDR3 sequence (DNA): TGTGCCAGCAGCTTTACAAAGGACATCAATGAGCAGTTCTTC. Its translation: CASSFTKDINEQFF. J is TRBJ2-1 and V is TRBV7-3; the D gene is possibly TRBD1 (5 bases). V shed 3 bases and J shed 6 bases, with 12 bases lying between them. Germline V gene sequence: CDR1 SGHTA, CDR2 FQGTGA. CDR3 length: 14 residues.